Following are 12 T cell receptor beta chains from one sample sequenced in a study of OX40 agonist ivuxolimab in advanced cancers. The table came from immunoSEQ multiplex PCR; TCRdb's copy has only in-frame clones and leaves some out. The sample includes over 25,000 clones, about 86% of them seen just once. Sequences were derived from CD4+ or CD8+ T cells sorted from blood, sampled in a trial of the OX40 agonist ivuxolimab. The receptor source for this set is an adult with an advanced solid tumor such as melanoma, head and neck, liver or kidney cancer.

The genes are TRBV20-1 and TRBJ2-5, with D unclear. V shed 6 bases and J shed 2 bases, with 7 bases lying between them. The CDR3 covers 11 residues. Germline CDR1 DFQATT, CDR2 SNEGSKA (reference sequence). This CDR3 is CSAIPQETQYF. The CDR3 bases are TGCAGTGCCATACCGCAAGAGACCCAGTACTTC.

This chain uses TRBV5-5 with TRBJ1-2; no clear D gene. Deletions cut 6 bases from V and 8 bases from J, with 23 bases between. The CDR3 contains 15 residues. From germline, CDR1 is SGHKS and CDR2 YYEKEE (reference sequence). The CDR3 coding sequence is TGTGCCAGCAACCCTGGGCCAGCGGCCCTCTTGGGCTACACCTTC. This sequence encodes CASNPGPAALLGYTF.

J is TRBJ2-5 and V is TRBV5-1; 11 bases line up with TRBD1. The CDR3 length is 15 residues. The junction had 7 bases not matched to a gene; V was cut back by 4 bases and J by 5 bases. Germline lookup yields CDR1 SGHRS and CDR2 YFSETQ. The DNA for the CDR3 is TGCGCCAGCAGCACCTGGACAGGGGGCGGGGAGACCCAGTACTTC. Translated, it gives CASSTWTGGGETQYF.

The chain couples TRBV2 to TRBJ2-1, with 7 bases identical to TRBD2. Germline values: CDR1 SNHLY, CDR2 FYNNEI. Losses at the gene ends were 5 bases for V and 4 bases for J; bases not matched to a gene: 14. The CDR3 is 17 amino acids. This CDR3 is CASSLRRVAGVYNEQFF. For the CDR3, the DNA is TGTGCCAGCAGTCTACGGAGGGTGGCGGGGGTTTACAATGAGCAGTTCTTC.

This clone was detected only a few times. V usage is TRBV19 and J usage is TRBJ1-1; 7 nucleotides line up with TRBD1. V lost 5 bases, J lost 0 bases, and 6 bases stayed unmatched. The CDR3 is made up of 15 amino acids. The germline V gene encodes CDR1 LNHDA and CDR2 SQIVND (reference sequence). For the CDR3, the DNA is TGTGCCAGTAGTTGGGGGGGACAGCTGAACACTGAAGCTTTCTTT. It codes for CASSWGGQLNTEAFF.

This clone was found once. V usage is TRBV19 and J usage is TRBJ1-5; 7 positions match TRBD1. After removal of 6 bases from V and 2 bases from J, the junction contained 7 bases not matched to a gene. The CDR3 is made up of 15 amino acids. Germline V CDR1 and CDR2: LNHDA, SQIVND (reference sequence). The CDR3 region is CASRTGTERNQPQHF. The DNA for the CDR3 is TGTGCCAGTAGAACCGGGACAGAGCGCAATCAGCCCCAGCATTTT.

The rearrangement uses TRBV5-1 and TRBJ2-7, with 10 bases aligning to TRBD1. The length of the CDR3 is 16 residues. Trimming removed 1 base from V and 4 bases from J; junction bases left unmatched: 8. CDR1 SGHRS and CDR2 YFSETQ come from the germline V gene. This CDR3 reads CASSLILGQGLYEQYF. CDR3 sequence (DNA): TGCGCCAGCAGCTTGATTCTGGGACAGGGGTTATACGAGCAGTACTTC. The full variable domain, its missing parts supplied by reference TRBV5-1 and TRBJ2-7, is KAGVTQTPRYLIKTRGQQVTLSCSPISGHRSVSWYQQTPGQGLQFLFEYFSETQRNKGNFPGRFSGRQFSNSRSEMNVSTLELGDSALYLCASSLILGQGLYEQYFGPGTRLTVT.

V gene TRBV4-1 combines with J gene TRBJ2-3, with D perhaps TRBD1 or TRBD2 (5 bases each). The CDR3 contains 10 residues. V dropped 8 bases and J dropped 5 bases, with 5 bases sitting between them. Germline loops: CDR1 MGHRA, CDR2 YSYEKL. The CDR3 loop reads CASGGDTQYF. The CDR3, as DNA: TGCGCCAGCGGGGGAGATACGCAGTATTTT.

This clone has just one count. The rearrangement joins TRBV6-5 to TRBJ2-7; D remains ambiguous. In germline, CDR1 is MNHEY, CDR2 SVGAGI. This CDR3 contains 13 residues. V was trimmed by 0 bases and J by 4 bases, leaving 7 bases between them. The CDR3 DNA reads as TGTGCCAGCAGTTACTCGATAGGTTACGAGCAGTACTTC. Protein sequence: CASSYSIGYEQYF.

Only a few counts were recorded for this clone. The chain has TRBV28 and TRBJ1-5, with 7 positions matching TRBD1. V shed 3 bases and J 7 bases; nucleotides not matched to a gene: 6. The CDR3 loop spans 14 amino acids. Germline V gene data show CDR1 as MDHEN and CDR2 as SYDVKM. CDR3 in DNA: TGTGCCAGCAGTTTTCCAGGGGGGGACCAGCCCCAGCATTTT. Its protein product is CASSFPGGDQPQHF.

The chain joins TRBV14 to TRBJ1-1; D is unclear. Trimming stripped 4 bases from V and 4 bases from J, with 13 bases between. Germline CDR1 reads SGHDN; CDR2 reads FVKESK. The CDR3 contains 14 residues. The CDR3 region has the DNA TGTGCCAGCAGCCTACGGAGTACGGGCACTGAAGCTTTCTTT. Translated: CASSLRSTGTEAFF. The full variable domain, in which reference TRBV14 and TRBJ1-1 provide the parts outside the CDR3, is EAGVTQFPSHSVIEKGQTVTLRCDPISGHDNLYWYRRVMGKEIKFLLHFVKESKQDESGMPNNRFLAERTGGTYSTLKVQPAELEDSGVYFCASSLRSTGTEAFFGQGTRLTVV.

The chain combines TRBV19 with TRBJ2-1; tentative D call: TRBD1 (6 bases). Germline V gene data show CDR1 as LNHDA and CDR2 as SQIVND (reference sequence). The CDR3 sequence is 14 residues long. The V end was cut by 3 bases, the J end by 7 bases, with 13 bases between. The CDR3 region is CASSIVQGGNEQFF. CDR3 nucleotide sequence: TGTGCCAGTAGTATTGTACAGGGTGGAAATGAGCAGTTCTTC.